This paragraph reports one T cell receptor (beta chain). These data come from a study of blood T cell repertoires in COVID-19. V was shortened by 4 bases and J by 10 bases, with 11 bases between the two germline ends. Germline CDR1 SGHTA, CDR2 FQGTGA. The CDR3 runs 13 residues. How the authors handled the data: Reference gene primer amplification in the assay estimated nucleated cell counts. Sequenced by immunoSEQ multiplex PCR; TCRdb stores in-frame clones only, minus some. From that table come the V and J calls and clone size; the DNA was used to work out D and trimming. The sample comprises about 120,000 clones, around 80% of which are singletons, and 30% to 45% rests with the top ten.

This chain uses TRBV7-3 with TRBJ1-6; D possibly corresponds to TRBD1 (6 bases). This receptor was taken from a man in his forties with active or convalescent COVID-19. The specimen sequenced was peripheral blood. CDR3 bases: TGTGCCAGCAGCTCCTCCAGGGGCTCACCCCTCCACTTT. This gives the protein CASSSSRGSPLHF.